This T cell receptor (beta chain) was profiled in a study of blood T cells in healthy people across ages. Study-wide points: Diversity estimates drawn from one million T cells were deemed underestimates.

PCR was performed a second time for about 7 to 12 cycles using a sample-barcoded 5' primer and a J-beta primer mix. Every cDNA was tagged by a template-switch adaptor with 12 random nucleotides. Each CDR3 protein gets one entry after TCRdb re-called the 5' RACE reads with MiXCR. The sample has approximately 320,000 distinct CDR3 sequences, roughly 26% seen once. Germline V gene lookup returns CDR1 DFQATT and CDR2 SNEGSKA (reference sequence). This CDR3 comprises 13 residues. V gave up 3 bases and J gave up 5 bases; unmatched junction bases: 6. As to this clonotype: As yet, its antigen is unknown.

Sample donors were healthy Caucasian individuals that came from Russia, aged roughly 6 to 95. This chain links TRBV20-1 with TRBJ2-5; 7 bases fit TRBD2. This sequence was found in a woman in her seventies in good health. The sample consisted of blood. The DNA of the CDR3 is TGCAGTGCTAGGTGGCAGGGAGGGGAGACCCAGTACTTC. Protein sequence: CSARWQGGETQYF.